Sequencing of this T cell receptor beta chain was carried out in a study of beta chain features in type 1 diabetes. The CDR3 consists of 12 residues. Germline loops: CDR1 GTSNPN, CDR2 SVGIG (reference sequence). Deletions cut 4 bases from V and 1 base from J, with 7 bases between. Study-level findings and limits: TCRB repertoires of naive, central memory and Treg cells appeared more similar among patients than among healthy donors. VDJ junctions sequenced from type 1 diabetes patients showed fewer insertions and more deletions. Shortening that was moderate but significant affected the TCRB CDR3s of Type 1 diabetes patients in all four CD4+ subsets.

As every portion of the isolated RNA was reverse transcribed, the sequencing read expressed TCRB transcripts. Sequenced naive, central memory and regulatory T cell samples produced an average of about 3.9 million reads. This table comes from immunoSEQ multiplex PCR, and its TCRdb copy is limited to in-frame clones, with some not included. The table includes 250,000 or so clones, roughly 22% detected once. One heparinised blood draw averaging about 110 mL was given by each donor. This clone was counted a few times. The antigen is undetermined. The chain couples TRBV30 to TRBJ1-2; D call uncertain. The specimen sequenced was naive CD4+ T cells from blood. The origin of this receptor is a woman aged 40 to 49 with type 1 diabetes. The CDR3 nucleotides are TGTGCCTGGACTGGGAGTAACTATGGCTACACCTTC. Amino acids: CAWTGSNYGYTF.